Described below is a single T cell receptor beta chain sequence and its context. This entry comes from a study of blood T cell repertoires in COVID-19. As for the study in general: In each case, the material was cDNA or gDNA derived from T cells, B-cell-depleted T cells, or PBMCs.

Authors' processing steps: Counts of nucleated cells, estimated from reference gene primer amplification, were obtained. Produced via immunoSEQ multiplex PCR; TCRdb's table is partial and in-frame only. V, J and clone size are those of that table, while D and trimming were read from the DNA. The sample consists of roughly 150,000 clones, around 80% of them appearing once. The CDR3 totals 12 residues. Germline values: CDR1 GTSNPN, CDR2 SVGIG (reference sequence). V gave up 4 bases and J gave up 0 bases, with 7 bases separating them. Participants, roughly 18 to 89 years old, spanned approximately 26 US areas. In the 2 weeks before study entry, exposed participants met a COVID-19 case, which was PCR-confirmed or clinician-diagnosed.

This chain links TRBV30 with TRBJ2-7; D uncertain. Material for sequencing was PBMCs or T cells enriched from blood (not recorded which). The origin of this receptor is a woman aged 18-29 years who had been exposed to COVID-19. In DNA form, the CDR3 reads TGTGCCTGGAAAAGCTTCTCCTACGAGCAGTACTTC. Its protein product is CAWKSFSYEQYF. Variable domain in full (rest from reference TRBV30 and TRBJ2-7): SQTIHQWPATLVQPVGSPLSLECTVEGTSNPNLYWYRQAAGRGLQLLFYSVGIGQISSEVPQNLSASRPQDRQFILSSKKLLLSDSGFYLCAWKSFSYEQYFGPGTRLTVT.